This entry concerns a single T cell receptor (beta chain). Its target is unknown. In germline, CDR1 is SGHTA, CDR2 FQGNSA. V dropped 4 bases and J dropped 6; count of bases not matched to a gene: 7. The length of the CDR3 is 15 residues. Template material for TCR beta VDJ and CDR3 profiling consisted of genomic DNA. TCRdb redid the calling of the reads with MiXCR, one entry per CDR3 protein. The sample carries 190,000 or so distinct CDR3 sequences, 61% recorded once. These data belong to a study of CD8+CD57+ T cells in acquired aplastic anemia. Study information: CD4+ cells from healthy donors averaged about 10.8 million reads.

The study's findings and limits: Twenty-nine shared CD8+ CDR3s appeared highly expressed within patients' immunodominant clones. Patient and control CD8+ Simpson's diversity was not significantly different.

This clonotype originated in a human donor in good health. Specimen: sorted CD4+, CD8+, or CD8+CD57+ T cells (not recorded which) from PBMCs. The chain couples TRBV7-2 to TRBJ2-3; 10 positions match TRBD2. The CDR3 bases are TGTGCCAGCAGCTCCACTAGCGGGGATGGGGATACGCAGTATTTT. As protein: CASSSTSGDGDTQYF.